A single sample is the source of the 24 T cell receptor beta chains below, sequenced in a study of blood T cell repertoires in COVID-19. Repertoires were generated with immunoSEQ multiplex PCR, while TCRdb's copy carries only in-frame clones and drops some. The profile covers over 70,000 clones, with roughly 88% appearing a single time and over 8.5% taken by the ten largest. Material for sequencing was peripheral blood. The receptors were sampled from an elderly man with acute or convalescent COVID-19.

Notes on this clone: The junction differs from germline at one of its ends, possibly a read error. V gene TRBV19 combines with J gene TRBJ1-2; D ambiguous. The CDR3 is made up of 14 amino acids. The V gene's germline CDR1 is LNHDA and CDR2 SQIVND (reference sequence). The CDR3 nucleotides read TGTGCCAGTAGTGTGACCGGGGAAGACTATGTCTACACCTTC. Translating it yields CASSVTGEDYVYTF.

In this sample, this clone turned up once. The chain employs TRBV19 and TRBJ1-5; perhaps TRBD1 as D (5 bases). Trimming took 7 bases from V and 4 from J, leaving 8 bases between them. The CDR3 loop spans 12 amino acids. Germline V gene data show CDR1 as LNHDA and CDR2 as SQIVND (reference sequence). The CDR3 sequence is CASTSGNQPQHF. CDR3 nucleotides: TGTGCCAGTACATCAGGGAATCAGCCCCAGCATTTT.

The rearrangement uses TRBV20-1 and TRBJ1-1; D is unclear. Between the trimmed V and J ends, which lost 5 bases and 7 bases, there was a span of 11 bases. The CDR3 is 11 amino acids. Germline V gene data show CDR1 as DFQATT and CDR2 as SNEGSKA (reference sequence). Written as DNA, the CDR3 is TGCAGTGCTTTGAGTCCGGGTGAAGCTTTCTTT. Amino acid sequence: CSALSPGEAFF.

V usage is TRBV5-1 and J usage is TRBJ1-1; tentatively, D is TRBD1 (5 bases). The V and J ends lost 4 bases and 1 base respectively, with 14 bases between them. The CDR3 extends over 15 amino acids. Per the germline V gene, CDR1 is SGHRS and CDR2 is YFSETQ. The CDR3 DNA follows: TGCGCCAGCAGCCGGACGGGGGGAACGAACACTGAAGCTTTCTTT. The encoded protein is CASSRTGGTNTEAFF.

The chain couples TRBV25-1 to TRBJ1-1, with D unresolved. V dropped 6 bases and J dropped 0 bases, with 8 bases sitting between them. Looked up from germline, CDR1 is MGHDK and CDR2 is SYGVNS. The CDR3 has 13 residues. The CDR3 is CASRSDLNTEAFF. In nucleotides, the CDR3 is TGTGCCAGCAGATCCGACTTGAACACTGAAGCTTTCTTT.

The V and J genes are TRBV15 and TRBJ2-7; 7 nucleotides match TRBD1. This CDR3 has 16 residues. Germline V CDR1 and CDR2: LNHNV, YYDKDF (reference sequence). V lost 0 bases to trimming and J lost 2 bases; unmatched junction nucleotides: 7. Here the CDR3 reads CATSREMGQKAYEQYF. CDR3 sequence (DNA): TGTGCCACCAGCAGAGAAATGGGACAGAAAGCCTACGAGCAGTACTTC.

The V call is TRBV29-1, the J call TRBJ2-2, with 7 nucleotides matching TRBD1. The germline V gene has CDR1 SQVTM and CDR2 ANQGSEA. The CDR3 extends over 15 amino acids. The V gene end was trimmed by 6 bases and the J gene end by 0 bases; junction bases not matched to a gene: 7. In nucleotides, the CDR3 is TGCAGCGTGACCCTGACAGGGACGAACACCGGGGAGCTGTTTTTT. Its protein product is CSVTLTGTNTGELFF.

The chain has TRBV7-3 and TRBJ1-1; possibly TRBD1 for D (6 bases). The V and J ends lost 6 bases and 3 bases respectively, with 14 bases between them. The CDR3 has 14 amino acids. Germline V lookup: CDR1 SGHTA, CDR2 FQGTGA. For the CDR3, the DNA is TGTGCCAGCAGGAAACAGGGCCCAGACACTGAAGCTTTCTTT. It encodes CASRKQGPDTEAFF.

The chain combines TRBV4-3 with TRBJ2-2; TRBD2 matches at 7 bases. The ends lost 1 base at V and 6 bases at J; junction bases unmatched: 8. Germline lookup yields CDR1 LGHNA and CDR2 YSLEER. CDR3 length: 16 amino acids. In nucleotides, the CDR3 is TGCGCCAGCAGCCAAGGGGCGGGAGCCCACCCCGGGGAGCTGTTTTTT. It yields the protein CASSQGAGAHPGELFF.

The chain's CDR3 is CASSTQTSGRTSGGTYNEQFF. CDR3 in DNA: TGTGCCAGCAGCACACAGACCTCAGGGAGGACTAGCGGGGGTACCTACAATGAGCAGTTCTTC. V usage is TRBV21-1 and J usage is TRBJ2-1; TRBD2 reflects the table's D call only, with no check against the DNA. TRBV21-1 is shown as a pseudogene. The CDR3 extends over 21 amino acids.

The chain has TRBV19 and TRBJ1-6; 7 positions match TRBD1. J was trimmed by 7 bases and V by 4 bases; bases with no gene match: 4. In germline, CDR1 is LNHDA, CDR2 SQIVND (reference sequence). The CDR3 sequence is 14 residues long. For the CDR3, the DNA is TGTGCCAGTAGTACAGGGGGGCAGAATTCACCCCTCCACTTT. Translating it yields CASSTGGQNSPLHF. The full variable domain, completed using reference TRBV19 and TRBJ1-6, is DGGITQSPKYLFRKEGQNVTLSCEQNLNHDAMYWYRQDPGQGLRLIYYSQIVNDFQKGDIAEGYSVSREKKESFPLTVTSAQKNPTAFYLCASSTGGQNSPLHFGNGTRLTVT.

This chain uses TRBV30 with TRBJ1-2, with D unresolved. V was clipped by 5 bases and J by 2 bases, with 3 bases between them. Germline V lookup: CDR1 GTSNPN, CDR2 SVGIG (reference sequence). The CDR3 has 10 amino acids. CDR3 amino acids: CAWLNYGYTF. CDR3 sequence (DNA): TGTGCCTGGCTGAACTATGGCTACACCTTC.

The chain uses TRBV19 and TRBJ1-5; a possible D gene is TRBD1 (6 bases). From germline, CDR1 is LNHDA and CDR2 SQIVND (reference sequence). The CDR3 is made up of 16 amino acids. Trimming left V 3 bases short and J 2 bases short, with 14 bases between. CDR3 protein: CASSMFKSGGNQPQHF. DNA for the CDR3: TGTGCCAGTAGTATGTTTAAATCAGGGGGCAATCAGCCCCAGCATTTT.

The rearrangement uses TRBV6-5 and TRBJ2-2, with TRBD2 identical over 10 bases. Trimming cost V 2 bases and J 6 bases; bases outside gene matches: 3. This CDR3 is 15 amino acids long. Germline CDR1 reads MNHEY; CDR2 reads SVGAGI. DNA for the CDR3: TGTGCCAGCAGTTACCAGCGGGGGGGCCCCGGGGAGCTGTTTTTT. Encoded protein: CASSYQRGGPGELFF.

V is TRBV3-1 (or the pseudogene TRBV3-2) and J is TRBJ2-3, with 9 bases lining up with TRBD2. There are 15 residues in the CDR3. The V and J ends lost 5 bases and 4 bases, in that order; junction bases with no gene match: 7. Germline V gives CDR1 LGHDT, CDR2 YNNKEL (reference sequence). CDR3 amino acids: CASSARAGGADTQYF. CDR3 in DNA: TGTGCCAGCAGCGCCAGGGCGGGAGGGGCAGATACGCAGTATTTT.

The chain links TRBV25-1 to TRBJ1-3, with D possibly matching TRBD1 (6 bases). V was shortened by 6 bases and J by 0 bases, with 18 bases between the two germline ends. Germline V gives CDR1 MGHDK, CDR2 SYGVNS. CDR3 size: 17 residues. CDR3 protein: CASSGKAGDNSGNTIYF. In DNA, the CDR3 is TGTGCCAGCAGCGGTAAGGCGGGGGACAACTCTGGAAACACCATATATTTT.

The gene calls are TRBV5-1 and TRBJ1-1, with D perhaps matching TRBD1 (5 bases). V gave up 1 base and J gave up 0 bases, with 13 bases separating them. This CDR3 is 16 amino acids long. Per the germline V gene, CDR1 is SGHRS and CDR2 is YFSETQ. For the CDR3, the DNA is TGCGCCAGCAGCTTGAGAGGCAGGGATATGAACACTGAAGCTTTCTTT. This gives the protein CASSLRGRDMNTEAFF.

The chain has TRBV7-2 and TRBJ1-2, with D tentatively TRBD1 (5 bases). The CDR3 spans 15 residues. The V gene's germline CDR1 is SGHTA and CDR2 FQGNSA. Trimming shortened V by 4 bases and J by 6 bases, and 18 bases separated the two germline ends. CDR3 bases: TGTGCCAGCAGCTCCAAGGGGCAGGGAATCGATGGCTACACCTTC. Amino acid sequence: CASSSKGQGIDGYTF.

The chain uses TRBV10-1 and TRBJ2-3; TRBD2 aligns across 7 bases. Per the germline V gene, CDR1 is WNHNN and CDR2 is SYGVQD (reference sequence). J was trimmed by 6 bases and V by 2 bases; bases with no gene match: 5. The CDR3 runs to 14 residues. Here the CDR3 reads CASSETAGWDTQYF. The DNA for the CDR3 is TGCGCCAGCAGTGAGACAGCGGGGTGGGATACGCAGTATTTT.

The chain couples TRBV7-2 to TRBJ2-2; 12 nucleotides match TRBD2. V lost 2 bases to trimming and J lost 10 bases; unmatched junction nucleotides: 14. Germline CDR1 reads SGHTA; CDR2 reads FQGNSA. The length of the CDR3 is 18 residues. CDR3 in DNA: TGTGCCAGCAGCTTATATCTTTTGACTAGCGGGAGTAAGGTGGAGCTGTTTTTT. It specifies CASSLYLLTSGSKVELFF.

V usage is TRBV29-1 and J usage is TRBJ2-1, with D tentatively TRBD1 (6 bases). Per germline, CDR1 SQVTM and CDR2 ANQGSEA. The CDR3 has 15 residues. V lost 0 bases, J lost 3 bases, and 12 bases lay in between. CDR3 sequence reads: CSVEDGGRGYNEQFF. In DNA, the CDR3 is TGCAGCGTTGAAGATGGTGGCAGGGGCTACAATGAGCAGTTCTTC.

This rearrangement joins TRBV5-1 to TRBJ2-1; 11 bases line up with TRBD2. This CDR3 has 13 amino acids. The germline CDR1 and CDR2 sequences are SGHRS and YFSETQ. Trimming at V came to 6 bases and at J to 7 bases, leaving 3 bases not matched to a gene. This CDR3 is CASKLAGGNEQFF. The DNA for the CDR3 is TGCGCCAGCAAGCTAGCGGGGGGAAATGAGCAGTTCTTC.

V is TRBV29-1 and J is TRBJ2-2; perhaps TRBD1 as D (5 bases). V was cut by 1 base and J by 0 bases, with 6 bases left in between. Germline loops: CDR1 SQVTM, CDR2 ANQGSEA. This CDR3 has 14 amino acids. CDR3 residues: CSVEGQSNTGELFF. Written as DNA, the CDR3 is TGCAGCGTTGAAGGACAGTCGAACACCGGGGAGCTGTTTTTT.

The rearrangement joins TRBV19 to TRBJ2-1, with 8 bases identical to TRBD1. V lost 4 bases to trimming and J lost 4 bases; unmatched junction nucleotides: 18. This CDR3 spans 19 amino acids. CDR1 is LNHDA, CDR2 SQIVND, per germline (reference sequence). The CDR3 reads CASSTTGDKPVSWYNEQFF. CDR3 bases: TGTGCCAGTAGTACGACAGGGGATAAGCCCGTTTCGTGGTACAATGAGCAGTTCTTC. The full variable domain, rest sourced from reference TRBV19 and TRBJ2-1, is DGGITQSPKYLFRKEGQNVTLSCEQNLNHDAMYWYRQDPGQGLRLIYYSQIVNDFQKGDIAEGYSVSREKKESFPLTVTSAQKNPTAFYLCASSTTGDKPVSWYNEQFFGPGTRLTVL.